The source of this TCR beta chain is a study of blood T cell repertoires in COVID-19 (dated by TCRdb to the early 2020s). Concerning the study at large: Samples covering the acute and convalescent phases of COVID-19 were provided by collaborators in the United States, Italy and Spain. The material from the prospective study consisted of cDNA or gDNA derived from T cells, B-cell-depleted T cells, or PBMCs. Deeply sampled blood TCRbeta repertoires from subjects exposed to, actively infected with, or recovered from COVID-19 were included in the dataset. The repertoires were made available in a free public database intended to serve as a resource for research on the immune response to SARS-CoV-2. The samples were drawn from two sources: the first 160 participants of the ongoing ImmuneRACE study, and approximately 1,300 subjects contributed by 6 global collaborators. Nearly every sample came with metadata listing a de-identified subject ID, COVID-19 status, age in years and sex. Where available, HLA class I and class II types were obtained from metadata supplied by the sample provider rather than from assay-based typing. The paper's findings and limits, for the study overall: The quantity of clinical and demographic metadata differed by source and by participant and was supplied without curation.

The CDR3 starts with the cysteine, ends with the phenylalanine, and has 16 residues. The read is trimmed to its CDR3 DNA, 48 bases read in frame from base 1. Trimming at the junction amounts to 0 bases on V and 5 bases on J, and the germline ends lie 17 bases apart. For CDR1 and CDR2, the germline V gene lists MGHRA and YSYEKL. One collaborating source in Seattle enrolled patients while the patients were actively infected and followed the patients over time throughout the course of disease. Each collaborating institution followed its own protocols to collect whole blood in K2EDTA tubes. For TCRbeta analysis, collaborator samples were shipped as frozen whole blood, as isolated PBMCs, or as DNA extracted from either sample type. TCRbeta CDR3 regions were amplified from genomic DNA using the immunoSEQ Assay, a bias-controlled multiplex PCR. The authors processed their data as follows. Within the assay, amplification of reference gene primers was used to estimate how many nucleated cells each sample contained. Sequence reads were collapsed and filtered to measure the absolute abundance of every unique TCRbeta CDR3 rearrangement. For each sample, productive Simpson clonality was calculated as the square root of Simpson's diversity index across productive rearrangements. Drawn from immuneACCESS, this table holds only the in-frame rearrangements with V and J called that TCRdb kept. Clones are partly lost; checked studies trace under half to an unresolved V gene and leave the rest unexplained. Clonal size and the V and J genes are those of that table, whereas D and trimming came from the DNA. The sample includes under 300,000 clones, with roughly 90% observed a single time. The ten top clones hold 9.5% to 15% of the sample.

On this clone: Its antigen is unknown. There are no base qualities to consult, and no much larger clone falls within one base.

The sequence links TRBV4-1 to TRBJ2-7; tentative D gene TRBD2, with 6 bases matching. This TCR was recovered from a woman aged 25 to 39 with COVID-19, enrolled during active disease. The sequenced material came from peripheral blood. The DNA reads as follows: TGCGCCAGCAGCCAAGACCCACGGGACTCCCCCCACGAGCAGTACTTC. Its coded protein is CASSQDPRDSPHEQYF.